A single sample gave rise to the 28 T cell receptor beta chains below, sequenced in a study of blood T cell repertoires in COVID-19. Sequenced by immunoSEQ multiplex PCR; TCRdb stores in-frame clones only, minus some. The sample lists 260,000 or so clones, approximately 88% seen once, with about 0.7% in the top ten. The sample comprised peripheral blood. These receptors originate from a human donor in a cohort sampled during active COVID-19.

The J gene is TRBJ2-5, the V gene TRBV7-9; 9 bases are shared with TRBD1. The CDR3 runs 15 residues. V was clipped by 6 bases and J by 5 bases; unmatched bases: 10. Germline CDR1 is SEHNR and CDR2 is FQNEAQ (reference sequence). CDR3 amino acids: CASSSPDRGRETQYF. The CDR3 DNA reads TGTGCCAGCAGTTCCCCGGACAGGGGAAGGGAGACCCAGTACTTC.

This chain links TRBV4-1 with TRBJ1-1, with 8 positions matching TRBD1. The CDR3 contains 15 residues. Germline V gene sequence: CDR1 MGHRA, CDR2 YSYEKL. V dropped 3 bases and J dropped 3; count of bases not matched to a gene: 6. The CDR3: CASSQGQVGDTEAFF. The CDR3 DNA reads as TGCGCCAGCAGCCAGGGACAGGTGGGGGACACTGAAGCTTTCTTT.

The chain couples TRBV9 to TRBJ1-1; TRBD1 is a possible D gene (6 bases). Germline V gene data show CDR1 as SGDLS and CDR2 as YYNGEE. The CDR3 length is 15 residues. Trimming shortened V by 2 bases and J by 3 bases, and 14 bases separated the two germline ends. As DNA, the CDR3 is TGTGCCAGCAGCGTGGACAGCCAAGGGGACACTGAAGCTTTCTTT. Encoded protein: CASSVDSQGDTEAFF. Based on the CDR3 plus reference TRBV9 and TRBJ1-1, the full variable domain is DSGVTQTPKHLITATGQRVTLRCSPRSGDLSVYWYQQSLDQGLQFLIQYYNGEERAKGNILERFSAQQFPDLHSELNLSSLELGDSALYFCASSVDSQGDTEAFFGQGTRLTVV.

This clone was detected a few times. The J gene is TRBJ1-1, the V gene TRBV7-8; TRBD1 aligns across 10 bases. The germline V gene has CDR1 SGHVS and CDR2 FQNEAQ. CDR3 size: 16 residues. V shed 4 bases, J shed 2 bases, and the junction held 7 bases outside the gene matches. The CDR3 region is CASSSKTGGLNTEAFF. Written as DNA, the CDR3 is TGTGCCAGCAGCTCCAAGACAGGGGGCCTCAACACTGAAGCTTTCTTT.

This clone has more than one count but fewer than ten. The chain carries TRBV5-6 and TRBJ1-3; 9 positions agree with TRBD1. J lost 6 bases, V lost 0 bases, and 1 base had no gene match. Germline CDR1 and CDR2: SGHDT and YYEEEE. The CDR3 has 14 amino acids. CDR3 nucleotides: TGTGCCAGCAGCTTGGGGACAGGGGTAAACACCATATATTTT. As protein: CASSLGTGVNTIYF. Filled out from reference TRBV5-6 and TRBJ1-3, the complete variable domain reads DAGVTQSPTHLIKTRGQQVTLRCSPKSGHDTVSWYQQALGQGPQFIFQYYEEEERQRGNFPDRFSGHQFPNYSSELNVNALLLGDSALYLCASSLGTGVNTIYFGEGSWLTVV.

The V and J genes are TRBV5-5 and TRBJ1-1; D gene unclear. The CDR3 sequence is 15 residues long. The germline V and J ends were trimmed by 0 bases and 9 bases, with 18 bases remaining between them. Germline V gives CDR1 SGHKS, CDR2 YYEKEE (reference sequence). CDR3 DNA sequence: TGTGCCAGCAGCTTGGGGGTTTGGGCAAGAGATAAAGCTTTCTTT. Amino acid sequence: CASSLGVWARDKAFF.

The CDR3, as DNA: TGTGCCAGCAGTTTAACTTCCCCGGGACTAGGGGCCCCCCTCCACTTT. It translates to CASSLTSPGLGAPLHF. V gene TRBV28 combines with J gene TRBJ1-6, with D maybe TRBD1 (5 bases). Germline CDR1 is MDHEN and CDR2 is SYDVKM. V gave up 2 bases and J gave up 13 bases, with 21 bases separating them. The CDR3 sequence is 16 residues long. The full variable domain, with the rest looked up from reference TRBV28 and TRBJ1-6, is DVKVTQSSRYLVKRTGEKVFLECVQDMDHENMFWYRQDPGLGLRLIYFSYDVKMKEKGDIPEGYSVSREKKERFSLILESASTNQTSMYLCASSLTSPGLGAPLHFGNGTRLTVT.

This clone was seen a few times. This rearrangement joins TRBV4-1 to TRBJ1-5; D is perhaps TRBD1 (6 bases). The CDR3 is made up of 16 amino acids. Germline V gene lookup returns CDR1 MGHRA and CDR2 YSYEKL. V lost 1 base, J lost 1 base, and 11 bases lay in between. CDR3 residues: CASSQVITGSNQPQHF. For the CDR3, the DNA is TGCGCCAGCAGCCAAGTCATCACAGGGAGCAATCAGCCCCAGCATTTT.

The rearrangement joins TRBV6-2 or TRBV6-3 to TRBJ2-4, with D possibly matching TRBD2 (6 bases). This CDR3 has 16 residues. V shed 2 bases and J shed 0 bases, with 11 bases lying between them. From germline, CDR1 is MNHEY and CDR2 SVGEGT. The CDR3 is CASSYTAGPAKNIQYF. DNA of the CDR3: TGTGCCAGCAGTTACACGGCGGGACCAGCCAAAAACATTCAGTACTTC.

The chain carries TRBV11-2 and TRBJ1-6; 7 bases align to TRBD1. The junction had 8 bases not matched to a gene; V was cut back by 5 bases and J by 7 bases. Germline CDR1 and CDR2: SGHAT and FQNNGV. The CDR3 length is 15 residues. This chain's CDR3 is CASSPTGARNSPLHF. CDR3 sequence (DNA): TGTGCCAGCAGCCCAACAGGGGCGAGGAATTCACCCCTCCACTTT.

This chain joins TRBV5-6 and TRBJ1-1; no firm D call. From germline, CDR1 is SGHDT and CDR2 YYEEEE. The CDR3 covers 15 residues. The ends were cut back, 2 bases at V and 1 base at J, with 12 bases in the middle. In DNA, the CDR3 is TGTGCCAGCAGCTTCGAAACCCTCGGGAACACTGAAGCTTTCTTT. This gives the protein CASSFETLGNTEAFF.

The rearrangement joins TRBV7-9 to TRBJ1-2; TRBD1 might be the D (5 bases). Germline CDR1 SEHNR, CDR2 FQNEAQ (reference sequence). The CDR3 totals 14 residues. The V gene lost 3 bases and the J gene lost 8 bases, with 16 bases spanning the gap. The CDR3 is CASSLGARAGGYTF. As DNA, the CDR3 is TGTGCCAGCAGCTTGGGTGCCAGGGCAGGGGGCTACACCTTC.

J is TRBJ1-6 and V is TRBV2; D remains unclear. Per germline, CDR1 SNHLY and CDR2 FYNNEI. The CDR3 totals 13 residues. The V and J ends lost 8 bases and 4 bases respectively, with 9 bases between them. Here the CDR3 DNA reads TGTGCCAGCGGCCAAGATTATAATTCACCCCTCCACTTT. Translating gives CASGQDYNSPLHF.

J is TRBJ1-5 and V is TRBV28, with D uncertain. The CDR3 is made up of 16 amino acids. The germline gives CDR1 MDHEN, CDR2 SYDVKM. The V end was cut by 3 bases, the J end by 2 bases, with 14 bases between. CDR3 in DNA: TGTGCCAGCAGTTTTGTAGAGGTGAGGGGCAATCAGCCCCAGCATTTT. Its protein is CASSFVEVRGNQPQHF.

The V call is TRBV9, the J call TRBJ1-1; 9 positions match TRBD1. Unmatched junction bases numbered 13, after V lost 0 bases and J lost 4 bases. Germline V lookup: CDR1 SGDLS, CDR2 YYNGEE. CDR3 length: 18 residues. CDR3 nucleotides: TGTGCCAGCAGCGTAGTTTCCTTGGGACAGGGTAGATCCACTGAAGCTTTCTTT. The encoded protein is CASSVVSLGQGRSTEAFF.

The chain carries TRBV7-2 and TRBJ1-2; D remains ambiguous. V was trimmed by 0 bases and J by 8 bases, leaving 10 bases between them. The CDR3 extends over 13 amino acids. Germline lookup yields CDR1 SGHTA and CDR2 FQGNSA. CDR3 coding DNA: TGTGCCAGCAGCTTAGCCACCGGAGGGGGCTACACCTTC. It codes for CASSLATGGGYTF.

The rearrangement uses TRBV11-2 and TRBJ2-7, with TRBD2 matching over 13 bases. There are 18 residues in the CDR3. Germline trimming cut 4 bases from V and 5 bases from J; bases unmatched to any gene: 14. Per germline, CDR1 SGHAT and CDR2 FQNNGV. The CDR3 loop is CASSSRGRGLAGNHEQYF. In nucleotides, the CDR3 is TGTGCCAGCAGCTCAAGGGGGCGGGGACTAGCGGGAAATCACGAGCAGTACTTC.

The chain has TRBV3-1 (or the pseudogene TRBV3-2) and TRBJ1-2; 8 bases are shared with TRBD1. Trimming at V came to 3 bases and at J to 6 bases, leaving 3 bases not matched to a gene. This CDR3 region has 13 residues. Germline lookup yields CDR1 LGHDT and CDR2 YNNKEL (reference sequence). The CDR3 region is CASSHRGRNGYTF. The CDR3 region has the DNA TGTGCCAGCAGCCACAGGGGGCGGAATGGCTACACCTTC.

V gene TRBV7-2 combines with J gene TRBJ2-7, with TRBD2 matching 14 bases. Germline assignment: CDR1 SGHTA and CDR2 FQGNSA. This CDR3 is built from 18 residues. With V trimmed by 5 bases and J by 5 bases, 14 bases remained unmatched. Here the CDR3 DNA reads TGTGCCAGCAGCATAAAGGGGGGGACTAGCGGGAGAATGAACGAGCAGTACTTC. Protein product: CASSIKGGTSGRMNEQYF.

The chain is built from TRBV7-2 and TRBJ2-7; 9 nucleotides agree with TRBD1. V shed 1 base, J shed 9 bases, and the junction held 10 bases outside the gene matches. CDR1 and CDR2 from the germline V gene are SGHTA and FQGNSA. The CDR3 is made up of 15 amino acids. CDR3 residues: CASSLGSGQGIGQYF. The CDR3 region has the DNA TGTGCCAGCAGCTTAGGTTCGGGACAGGGTATCGGGCAGTACTTC.

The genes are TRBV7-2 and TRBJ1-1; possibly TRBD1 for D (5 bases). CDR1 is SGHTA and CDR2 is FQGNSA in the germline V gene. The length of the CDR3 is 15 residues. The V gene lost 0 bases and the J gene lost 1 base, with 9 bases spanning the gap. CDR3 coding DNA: TGTGCCAGCAGCTTAGCGGGGCGGACGAACACTGAAGCTTTCTTT. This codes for CASSLAGRTNTEAFF.

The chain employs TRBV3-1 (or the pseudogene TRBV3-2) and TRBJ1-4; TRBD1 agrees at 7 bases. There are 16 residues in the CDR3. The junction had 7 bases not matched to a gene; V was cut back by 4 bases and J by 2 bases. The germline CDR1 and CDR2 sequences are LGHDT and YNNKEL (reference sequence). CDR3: CASSRPGTVTNEKLFF. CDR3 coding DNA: TGTGCCAGCAGCCGACCCGGGACAGTTACTAATGAAAAACTGTTTTTT.

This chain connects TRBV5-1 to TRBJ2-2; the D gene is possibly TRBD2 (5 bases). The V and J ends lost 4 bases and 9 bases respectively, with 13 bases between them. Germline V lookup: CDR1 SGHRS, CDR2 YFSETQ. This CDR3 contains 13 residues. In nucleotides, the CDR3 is TGCGCCAGCAGCCTACCGGAGGTCCGGGAGCTGTTTTTT. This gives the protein CASSLPEVRELFF. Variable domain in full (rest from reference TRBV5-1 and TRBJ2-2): KAGVTQTPRYLIKTRGQQVTLSCSPISGHRSVSWYQQTPGQGLQFLFEYFSETQRNKGNFPGRFSGRQFSNSRSEMNVSTLELGDSALYLCASSLPEVRELFFGEGSRLTVL.

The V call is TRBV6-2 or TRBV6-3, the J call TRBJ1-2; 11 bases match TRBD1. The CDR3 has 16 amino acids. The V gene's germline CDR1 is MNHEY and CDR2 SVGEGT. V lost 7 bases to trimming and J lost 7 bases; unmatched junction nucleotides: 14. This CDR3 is CASTPPPGQGVGGYTF. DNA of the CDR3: TGTGCCAGCACCCCACCCCCGGGACAGGGGGTGGGTGGCTACACCTTC.

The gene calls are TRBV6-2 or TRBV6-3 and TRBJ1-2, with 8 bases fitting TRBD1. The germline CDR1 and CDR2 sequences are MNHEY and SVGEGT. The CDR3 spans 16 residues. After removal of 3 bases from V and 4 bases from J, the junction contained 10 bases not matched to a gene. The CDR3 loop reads CASSYKPGTGFYGYTF. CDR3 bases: TGTGCCAGCAGTTATAAACCCGGGACAGGCTTCTATGGCTACACCTTC.

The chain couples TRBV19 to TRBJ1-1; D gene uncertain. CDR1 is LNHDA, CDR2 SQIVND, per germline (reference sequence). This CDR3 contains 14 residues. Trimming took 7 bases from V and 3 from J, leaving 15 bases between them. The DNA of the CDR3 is TGTGCCAGTAATGAGGGCAGACAATACACTGAAGCTTTCTTT. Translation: CASNEGRQYTEAFF.

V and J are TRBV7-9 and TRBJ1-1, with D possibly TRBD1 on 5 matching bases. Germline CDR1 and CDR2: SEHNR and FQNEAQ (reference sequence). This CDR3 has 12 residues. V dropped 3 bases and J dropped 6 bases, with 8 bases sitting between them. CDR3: CASSFGDSEAFF. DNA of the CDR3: TGTGCCAGCAGCTTCGGGGACTCTGAAGCTTTCTTT.

CDR3 bases: TGTGCCAGCAGCCGGGGGGGGAGCGGAACGGCTGGCGAGCAGTTCTTC. Protein product: CASSRGGSGTAGEQFF. The chain uses TRBV3-1 (or the pseudogene TRBV3-2) and TRBJ2-1; 7 nucleotides agree with TRBD2. J lost 10 bases, V lost 4 bases, and 16 bases had no gene match. The CDR3 runs to 16 residues. Germline CDR1 LGHDT, CDR2 YNNKEL (reference sequence).